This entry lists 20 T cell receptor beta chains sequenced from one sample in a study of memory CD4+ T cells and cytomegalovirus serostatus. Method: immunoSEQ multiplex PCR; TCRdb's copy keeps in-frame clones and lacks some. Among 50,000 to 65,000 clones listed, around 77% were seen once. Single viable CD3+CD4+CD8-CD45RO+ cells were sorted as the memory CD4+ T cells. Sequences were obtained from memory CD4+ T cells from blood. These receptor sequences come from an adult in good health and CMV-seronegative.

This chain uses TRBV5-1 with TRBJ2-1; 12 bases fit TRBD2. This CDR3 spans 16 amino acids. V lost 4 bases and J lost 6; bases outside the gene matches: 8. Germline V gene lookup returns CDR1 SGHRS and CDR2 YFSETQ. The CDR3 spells CASSATSGGIPNEQFF. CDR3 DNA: TGCGCCAGCAGCGCGACTAGCGGGGGAATCCCCAATGAGCAGTTCTTC.

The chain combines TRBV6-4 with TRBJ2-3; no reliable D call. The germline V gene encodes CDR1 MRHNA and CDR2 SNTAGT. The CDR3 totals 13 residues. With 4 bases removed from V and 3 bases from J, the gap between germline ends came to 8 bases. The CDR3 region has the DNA TGTGCCAGCAGTGCACGCGTGACAGATACGCAGTATTTT. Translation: CASSARVTDTQYF.

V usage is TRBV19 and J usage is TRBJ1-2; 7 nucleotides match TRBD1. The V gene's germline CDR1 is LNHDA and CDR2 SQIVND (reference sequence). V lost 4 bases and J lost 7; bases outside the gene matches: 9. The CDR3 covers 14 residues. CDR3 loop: CASSRDRVLGGYTF. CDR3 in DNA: TGTGCCAGTAGTAGAGACAGGGTTCTTGGTGGCTACACCTTC.

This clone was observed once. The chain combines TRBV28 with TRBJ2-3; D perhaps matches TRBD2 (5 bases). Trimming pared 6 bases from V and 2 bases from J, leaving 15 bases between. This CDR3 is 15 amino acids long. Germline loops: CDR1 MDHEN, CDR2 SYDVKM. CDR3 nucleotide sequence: TGTGCCAGCAGCTCCCCGTCGGGGATCACAGATACGCAGTATTTT. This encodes CASSSPSGITDTQYF.

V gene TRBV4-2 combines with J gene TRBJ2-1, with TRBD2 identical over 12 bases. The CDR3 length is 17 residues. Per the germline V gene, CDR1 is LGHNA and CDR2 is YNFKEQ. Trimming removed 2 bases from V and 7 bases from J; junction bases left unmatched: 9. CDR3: CASSQQASGGALNEQFF. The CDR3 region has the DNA TGTGCCAGCAGCCAACAAGCTAGCGGGGGGGCCCTTAATGAGCAGTTCTTC.

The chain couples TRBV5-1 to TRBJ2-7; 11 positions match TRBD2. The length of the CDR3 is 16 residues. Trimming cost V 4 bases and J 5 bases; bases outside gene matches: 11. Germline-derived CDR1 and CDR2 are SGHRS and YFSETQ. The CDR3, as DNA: TGCGCCAGCAGCCGTAGCGGGGGGGCCTTGATGGACGAGCAGTACTTC. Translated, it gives CASSRSGGALMDEQYF.

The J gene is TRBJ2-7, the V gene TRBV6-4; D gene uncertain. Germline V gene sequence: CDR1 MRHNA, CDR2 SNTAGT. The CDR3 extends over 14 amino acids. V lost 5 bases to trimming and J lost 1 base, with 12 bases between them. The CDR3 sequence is CASSPDLSSYEQYF. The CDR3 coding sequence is TGTGCCAGCAGTCCGGACCTGTCGTCCTACGAGCAGTACTTC.

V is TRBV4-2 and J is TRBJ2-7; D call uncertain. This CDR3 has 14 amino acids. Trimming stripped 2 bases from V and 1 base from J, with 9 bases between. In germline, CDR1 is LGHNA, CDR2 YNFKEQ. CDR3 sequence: CASSQPDGSYEQYF. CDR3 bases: TGTGCCAGCAGCCAACCGGACGGATCCTACGAGCAGTACTTC.

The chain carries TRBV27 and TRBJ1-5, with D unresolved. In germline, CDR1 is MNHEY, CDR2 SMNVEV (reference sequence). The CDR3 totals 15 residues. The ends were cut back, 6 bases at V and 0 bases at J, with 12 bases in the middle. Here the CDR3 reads CASRNELNSNQPQHF. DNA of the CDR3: TGTGCCAGCAGGAACGAACTCAATAGCAATCAGCCCCAGCATTTT.

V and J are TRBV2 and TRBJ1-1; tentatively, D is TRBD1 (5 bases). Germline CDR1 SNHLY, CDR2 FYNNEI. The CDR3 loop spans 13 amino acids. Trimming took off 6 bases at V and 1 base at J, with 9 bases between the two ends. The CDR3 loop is CASRTGGNTEAFF. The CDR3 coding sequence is TGTGCCAGCAGGACGGGGGGGAACACTGAAGCTTTCTTT.

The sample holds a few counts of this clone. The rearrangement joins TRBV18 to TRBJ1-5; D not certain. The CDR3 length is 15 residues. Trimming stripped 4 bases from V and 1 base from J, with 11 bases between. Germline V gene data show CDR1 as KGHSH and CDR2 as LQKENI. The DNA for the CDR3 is TGTGCCAGCTCACGGAGGACGGAGAGCAATCAGCCCCAGCATTTT. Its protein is CASSRRTESNQPQHF.

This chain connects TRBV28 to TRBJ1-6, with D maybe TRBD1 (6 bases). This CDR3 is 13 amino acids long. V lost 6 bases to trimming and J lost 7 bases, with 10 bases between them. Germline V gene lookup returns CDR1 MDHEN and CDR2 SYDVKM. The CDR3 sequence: CASRPTGNSPLHF. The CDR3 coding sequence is TGTGCCAGCAGACCTACAGGGAATTCACCCCTCCACTTT.

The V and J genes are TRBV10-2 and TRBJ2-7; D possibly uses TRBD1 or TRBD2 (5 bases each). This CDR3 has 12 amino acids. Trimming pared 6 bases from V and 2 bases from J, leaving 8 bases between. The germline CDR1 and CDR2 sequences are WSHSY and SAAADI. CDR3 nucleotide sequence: TGCGCCAGCAGAGGGGACGCCTACGAGCAGTACTTC. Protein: CASRGDAYEQYF.

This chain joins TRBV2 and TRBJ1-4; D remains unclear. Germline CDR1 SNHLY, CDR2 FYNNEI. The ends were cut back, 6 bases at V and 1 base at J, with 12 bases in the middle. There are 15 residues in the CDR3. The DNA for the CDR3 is TGTGCCAGCAGGCGGACCGGGCTAACTAATGAAAAACTGTTTTTT. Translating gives CASRRTGLTNEKLFF.

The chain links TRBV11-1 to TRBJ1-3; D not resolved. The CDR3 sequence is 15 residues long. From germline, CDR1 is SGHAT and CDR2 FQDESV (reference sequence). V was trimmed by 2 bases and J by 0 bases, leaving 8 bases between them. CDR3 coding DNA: TGTGCCAGCAGCTTAAACGGGAACTCTGGAAACACCATATATTTT. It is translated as CASSLNGNSGNTIYF. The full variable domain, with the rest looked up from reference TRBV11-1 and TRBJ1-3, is EAEVAQSPRYKITEKSQAVAFWCDPISGHATLYWYRQILGQGPELLVQFQDESVVDDSQLPKDRFSAERLKGVDSTLKIQPAELGDSAMYLCASSLNGNSGNTIYFGEGSWLTVV.

The DNA for the CDR3 is TGTGCCAGCAGTTCGGGAGTTAGTAGCAATCAGCCCCAGCATTTT. Its protein is CASSSGVSSNQPQHF. V usage is TRBV7-9 and J usage is TRBJ1-5; D not resolved. Germline CDR1 reads SEHNR; CDR2 reads FQNEAQ (reference sequence). Trimming shortened V by 6 bases and J by 0 bases, and 12 bases separated the two germline ends. This CDR3 is 15 amino acids long.

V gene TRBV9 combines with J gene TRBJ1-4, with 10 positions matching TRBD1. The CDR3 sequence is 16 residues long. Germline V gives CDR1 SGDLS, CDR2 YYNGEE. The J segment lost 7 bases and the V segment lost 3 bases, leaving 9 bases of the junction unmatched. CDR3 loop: CASSAPGQGYGEKLFF. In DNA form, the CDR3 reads TGTGCCAGCAGCGCACCGGGACAGGGGTATGGTGAAAAACTGTTTTTT.

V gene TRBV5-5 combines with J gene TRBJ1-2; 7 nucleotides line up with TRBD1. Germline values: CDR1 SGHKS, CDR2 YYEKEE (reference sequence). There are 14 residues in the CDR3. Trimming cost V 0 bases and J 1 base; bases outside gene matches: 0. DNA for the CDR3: TGTGCCAGCAGCTTGGACAGGGGTAACTATGGCTACACCTTC. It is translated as CASSLDRGNYGYTF.

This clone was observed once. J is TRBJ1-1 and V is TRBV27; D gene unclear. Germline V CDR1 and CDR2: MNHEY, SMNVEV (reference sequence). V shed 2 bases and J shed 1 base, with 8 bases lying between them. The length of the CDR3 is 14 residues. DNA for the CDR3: TGTGCCAGCAGTTTAGAGGGCCCGAACACTGAAGCTTTCTTT. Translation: CASSLEGPNTEAFF.

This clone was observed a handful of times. CDR3 in DNA: TGTGCCAGCAGTTTACTCTTGAACACTGAAGCTTTCTTT. It is translated as CASSLLLNTEAFF. The rearrangement joins TRBV28 to TRBJ1-1; no clear D. The CDR3 extends over 13 amino acids. Germline CDR1 MDHEN, CDR2 SYDVKM. V dropped 2 bases and J dropped 0 bases, with 4 bases sitting between them. Variable domain in full (rest from reference TRBV28 and TRBJ1-1): DVKVTQSSRYLVKRTGEKVFLECVQDMDHENMFWYRQDPGLGLRLIYFSYDVKMKEKGDIPEGYSVSREKKERFSLILESASTNQTSMYLCASSLLLNTEAFFGQGTRLTVV.